Each of the 12 T cell receptor beta chains below was sequenced from the same sample in a study of cytomegalovirus exposure and HLA in healthy donors. The PCR employed 60 Vbeta primers together with 13 Jbeta primers. Generated by immunoSEQ multiplex PCR, the TCRdb table keeps only in-frame clones and is missing some. The table has 130,000 or so clones, approximately 82% seen once; the top ten hold 3%. The sample consisted of PBMCs. Every receptor here comes from a woman in her late teens or twenties in good health and CMV-seropositive.

The chain recombines TRBV15 with TRBJ2-1; D may be TRBD2 (7 bases). This CDR3 has 15 amino acids. Germline assignment: CDR1 LNHNV and CDR2 YYDKDF (reference sequence). Trimming left V 5 bases short and J 8 bases short, with 19 bases between. CDR3 DNA: TGTGCCACCAGCCTCAGAGGGGGGGCCGTCGATGAGCAGTTCTTC. Its translation is CATSLRGGAVDEQFF.

This clone was seen only once. The chain has TRBV7-8 and TRBJ1-4; D perhaps matches TRBD1 (5 bases). This CDR3 region has 15 residues. With 1 base removed from V and 2 bases from J, the gap between germline ends came to 8 bases. From germline, CDR1 is SGHVS and CDR2 FQNEAQ. CDR3 in DNA: TGTGCCAGCAGCTTAGGTGACAGCACTAATGAAAAACTGTTTTTT. This sequence encodes CASSLGDSTNEKLFF.

This clone was found once. This chain uses TRBV7-9 with TRBJ2-7; 8 nucleotides align to TRBD2. The CDR3 contains 13 residues. V was pared by 3 bases and J by 3 bases, with 1 base of the junction left unmatched. Per germline, CDR1 SEHNR and CDR2 FQNEAQ (reference sequence). CDR3 region: CASSLGLVYEQYF. The CDR3 DNA is TGTGCCAGCAGCTTGGGACTAGTCTACGAGCAGTACTTC.

This chain joins TRBV5-1 and TRBJ2-7; 13 nucleotides line up with TRBD2. CDR1 and CDR2 from the germline V gene are SGHRS and YFSETQ. The length of the CDR3 is 18 residues. After removal of 3 bases from V and 2 bases from J, the junction contained 11 bases not matched to a gene. The CDR3 reads CASSSGLAGSNEAYEQYF. The CDR3, as DNA: TGCGCCAGCAGCTCGGGACTAGCGGGGTCGAACGAAGCCTACGAGCAGTACTTC. The complete variable domain, with remaining parts taken from reference TRBV5-1 and TRBJ2-7, reads KAGVTQTPRYLIKTRGQQVTLSCSPISGHRSVSWYQQTPGQGLQFLFEYFSETQRNKGNFPGRFSGRQFSNSRSEMNVSTLELGDSALYLCASSSGLAGSNEAYEQYFGPGTRLTVT.

CDR3 coding DNA: TGTGCCAGCAGCTCGGGAAAGGGGGCTAACTATGGCTACACCTTC. Amino acids: CASSSGKGANYGYTF. V and J are TRBV5-4 and TRBJ1-2, with a tentative D call TRBD1 (6 bases). This CDR3 comprises 15 residues. Between the trimmed V and J ends, which lost 3 bases and 0 bases, there was a span of 12 bases. CDR1 and CDR2 (germline): SGHNT, YYREEE (reference sequence).

This chain links TRBV7-9 with TRBJ2-7; D perhaps matches TRBD2 (6 bases). Germline CDR1 is SEHNR and CDR2 is FQNEAQ (reference sequence). The CDR3 sequence is 18 residues long. V was cut by 5 bases and J by 3 bases, with 26 bases left in between. CDR3 bases: TGTGCCAGCAGCCTGCGGGCTTCATCTAAAAGGGAGGACTACGAGCAGTACTTC. Translated: CASSLRASSKREDYEQYF. The full variable domain, with the rest looked up from reference TRBV7-9 and TRBJ2-7, is DTGVSQNPRHKITKRGQNVTFRCDPISEHNRLYWYRQTLGQGPEFLTYFQNEAQLEKSRLLSDRFSAERPKGSFSTLEIQRTEQGDSAMYLCASSLRASSKREDYEQYFGPGTRLTVT.

The V gene is TRBV4-1, the J gene TRBJ1-1; TRBD1 is a possible D gene (5 bases). The CDR3 contains 14 residues. Germline CDR1 and CDR2: MGHRA and YSYEKL. Trimming removed 3 bases from V and 4 bases from J, with 12 bases in between. Here the CDR3 DNA reads TGCGCCAGCAGCCAGTTAGGGGTGGGCACTGAAGCTTTCTTT. Translated, it gives CASSQLGVGTEAFF.

The genes are TRBV4-2 and TRBJ2-3; 11 positions match TRBD2. CDR1 and CDR2 from the germline V gene are LGHNA and YNFKEQ. CDR3 length: 21 residues. With V trimmed by 1 base and J by 0 bases, 15 bases remained unmatched. The CDR3: CASSQALGLAGGLTSTDTQYF. The CDR3, as DNA: TGTGCCAGCAGCCAAGCTTTGGGGCTAGCGGGGGGCCTCACTAGCACAGATACGCAGTATTTT.

The CDR3: CASSYSTVPYEQYF. The CDR3 DNA follows: TGTGCCAGCAGTTACTCGACTGTCCCCTACGAGCAGTACTTC. V usage is TRBV6-5 and J usage is TRBJ2-7; no clear D. V shed 0 bases and J shed 2 bases, with 8 bases lying between them. Germline V gene data show CDR1 as MNHEY and CDR2 as SVGAGI. This CDR3 region has 14 residues.

The chain uses TRBV25-1 and TRBJ1-1; 10 positions agree with TRBD1. Germline loops: CDR1 MGHDK, CDR2 SYGVNS. J gave up 7 bases and V 6 bases, and 11 bases lay outside the gene matches. The CDR3 spans 15 residues. In DNA, the CDR3 is TGTGCCAGCAGCCGAAGGGGGGACAGGGGACTTGAAGCTTTCTTT. Encoded protein: CASSRRGDRGLEAFF. Filled out from reference TRBV25-1 and TRBJ1-1, the complete variable domain reads EADIYQTPRYLVIGTGKKITLECSQTMGHDKMYWYQQDPGMELHLIHYSYGVNSTEKGDLSSESTVSRIRTEHFPLTLESARPSHTSQYLCASSRRGDRGLEAFFGQGTRLTVV.

The rearrangement links TRBV18 to TRBJ1-1, with D possibly TRBD1 on 6 matching bases. This CDR3 comprises 14 residues. The ends were cut back, 5 bases at V and 7 bases at J, with 17 bases in the middle. Germline lookup yields CDR1 KGHSH and CDR2 LQKENI. This CDR3 reads CASSNQGQRHEAFF. Written as DNA, the CDR3 is TGTGCCAGCTCAAATCAAGGACAGCGCCATGAAGCTTTCTTT.

V and J are TRBV2 and TRBJ1-2; D not resolved. Trimming took 3 bases from V and 6 from J, leaving 11 bases between them. The CDR3 runs 13 residues. From germline, CDR1 is SNHLY and CDR2 FYNNEI. The CDR3 spells CASSDGSPHGYTF. The DNA of the CDR3 is TGTGCCAGCAGTGATGGGAGCCCTCATGGCTACACCTTC.